This T cell receptor (beta chain) was recorded in a study of CD4 and CD8 cells across lung adenocarcinoma regions. One entry per CDR3 protein, called by TCRdb with MiXCR from the PCR reads. The sample yields roughly 6,800 distinct CDR3 sequences, around half seen once. Per germline, CDR1 MNHEY and CDR2 SMNVEV (reference sequence). The CDR3 is 13 residues long. The patients had localized lung adenocarcinoma, a non-small cell subtype. The sample consisted of CD8+ T cells from the center of a lung tumor. The sequence was collected from a male donor with lung adenocarcinoma. The CD4 and CD8 labels of this study may be unreliable. The rearrangement joins TRBV27 to TRBJ2-4; D call uncertain. The J call may be incorrect, as the DNA end agrees better with TRBJ2-1. CDR3 nucleotide sequence: TGTGCCAGCAGTTTAGGCCTCCACGATGAGCAGTTCTTC. Its protein product is CASSLGLHDEQFF.